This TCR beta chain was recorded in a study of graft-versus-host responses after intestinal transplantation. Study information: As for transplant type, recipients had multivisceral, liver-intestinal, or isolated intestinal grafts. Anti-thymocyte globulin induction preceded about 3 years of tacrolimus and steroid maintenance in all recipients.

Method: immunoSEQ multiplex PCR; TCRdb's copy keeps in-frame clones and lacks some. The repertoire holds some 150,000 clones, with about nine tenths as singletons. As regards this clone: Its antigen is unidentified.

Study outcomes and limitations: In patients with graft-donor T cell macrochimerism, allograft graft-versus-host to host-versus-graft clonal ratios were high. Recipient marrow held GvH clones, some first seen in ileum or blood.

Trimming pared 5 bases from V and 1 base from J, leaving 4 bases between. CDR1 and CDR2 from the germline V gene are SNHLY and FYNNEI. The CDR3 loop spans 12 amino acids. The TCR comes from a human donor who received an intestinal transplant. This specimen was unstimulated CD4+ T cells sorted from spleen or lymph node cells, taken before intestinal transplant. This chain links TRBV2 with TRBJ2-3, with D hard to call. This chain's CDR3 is CASSWGTDTQYF. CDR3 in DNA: TGTGCCAGCAGTTGGGGCACAGATACGCAGTATTTT. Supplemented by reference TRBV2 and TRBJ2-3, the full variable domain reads EPEVTQTPSHQVTQMGQEVILRCVPISNHLYFYWYRQILGQKVEFLVSFYNNEISEKSEIFDDQFSVERPDGSNFTLKIRSTKLEDSAMYFCASSWGTDTQYFGPGTRLTVL.